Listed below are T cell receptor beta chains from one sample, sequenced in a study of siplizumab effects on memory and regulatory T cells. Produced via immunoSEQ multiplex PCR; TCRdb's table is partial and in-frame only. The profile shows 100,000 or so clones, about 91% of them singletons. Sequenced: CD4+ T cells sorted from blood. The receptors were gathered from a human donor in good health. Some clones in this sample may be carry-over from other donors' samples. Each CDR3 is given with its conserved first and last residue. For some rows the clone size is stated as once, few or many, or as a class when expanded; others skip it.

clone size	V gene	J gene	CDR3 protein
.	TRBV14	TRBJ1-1	CASSQGSGSGTEAFF
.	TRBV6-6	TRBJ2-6	CASTTARSSGANVLTF
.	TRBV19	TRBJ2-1	CASSLNRDYEQFF
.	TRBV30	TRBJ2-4	CALSDGAKNIQYF
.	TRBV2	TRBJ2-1	CASITTGNNEQFF
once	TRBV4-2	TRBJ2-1	CASSQDSGAGDYNEQFF
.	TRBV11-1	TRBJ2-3	CASSPGVAGVSDTQYF
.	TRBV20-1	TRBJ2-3	CSASGGGTQYF
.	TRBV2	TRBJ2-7	CASSIGLVNEQYF
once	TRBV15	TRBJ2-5	CATRGPGGLETQYF
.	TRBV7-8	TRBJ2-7	CASSLVGQMDSFPYEQYF
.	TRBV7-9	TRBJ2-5	CASSSTGSQETQYF
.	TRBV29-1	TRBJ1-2	CSVEGGSYGYTF
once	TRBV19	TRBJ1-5	CASRDRPSNQPQHF
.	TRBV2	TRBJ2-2	CASSGLNTGELFF
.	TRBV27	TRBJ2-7	CASSSYRIYEQYF
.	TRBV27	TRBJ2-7	CASSLTGDVYEQYF
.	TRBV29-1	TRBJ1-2	CSARQGVVGYTF
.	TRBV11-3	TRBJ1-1	CASSPAGWGEAFF
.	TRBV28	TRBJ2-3	CASSLSPLLTSTAVTDTQYF
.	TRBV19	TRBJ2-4	CASSGLAKNIQYF